This T cell receptor (beta chain) derives from a study of cytomegalovirus exposure and HLA in healthy donors. Study-level results: Reports credit the classifier with highly specific, highly sensitive diagnosis of cytomegalovirus status.

The method was immunoSEQ multiplex PCR; TCRdb's version includes in-frame clones alone and lacks a portion of them. Of approximately 100,000 clones in the sample, 87% are singletons; the top ten hold 3.5% to 5%. The CDR3 sequence is 11 residues long. Germline V gene data show CDR1 as KGHSH and CDR2 as LQKENI. Between the trimmed V and J ends, which lost 3 bases and 9 bases, there was a span of 6 bases. Note on this clone: Its specificity is not known.

The source material was PBMCs. This TCR was sampled from a woman aged 25 to 39 in good health and CMV-seronegative. The rearrangement links TRBV18 to TRBJ2-1, with D tentatively TRBD1 (5 bases). The CDR3 loop is CASSPGAEQFF. The CDR3 DNA follows: TGTGCCAGCTCACCTGGGGCTGAGCAGTTCTTC.